This T cell receptor beta chain was obtained from a study of blood T cell repertoires in COVID-19. Study-wide context: Specimens from acute and convalescent COVID-19 originated in the United States, Italy and Spain. T cells, B-cell-depleted T cells, or PBMCs supplied cDNA or gDNA.

Under the authors' procedure: Researchers report that nucleated cell counts were estimated from reference gene primer amplification. Libraries were prepared by immunoSEQ multiplex PCR; TCRdb keeps only in-frame clonotypes and omits some of them. That table is the source of V, J and clone size, and D and trimming were worked out from the DNA. The data hold under 130,000 clones, with roughly 80% observed a single time. The sequencing sample was made of peripheral blood. The sequence derives from a woman in her seventies with acute or convalescent COVID-19.

CDR3: CSVVSTRNTGELFF. The CDR3 coding sequence is TGCAGCGTTGTATCAACCAGGAACACCGGGGAGCTGTTTTTT. The rearrangement uses TRBV29-1 and TRBJ2-2, with unresolved D. V lost 4 bases and J lost 1, with 10 bases in between. Germline values: CDR1 SQVTM, CDR2 ANQGSEA. The CDR3 runs to 14 residues.